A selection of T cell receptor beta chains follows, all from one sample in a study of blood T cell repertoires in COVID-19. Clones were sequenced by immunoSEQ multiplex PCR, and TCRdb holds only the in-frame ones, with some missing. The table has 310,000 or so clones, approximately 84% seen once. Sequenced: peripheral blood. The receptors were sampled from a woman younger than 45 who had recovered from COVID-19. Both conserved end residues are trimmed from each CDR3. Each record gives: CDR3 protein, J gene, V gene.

CDR3 protein: ASTITRWGQLNEKLF; J gene: TRBJ1-4; V gene: TRBV5-8
CDR3 protein: ASSPGGIVTYEQY; J gene: TRBJ2-7; V gene: TRBV7-9
CDR3 protein: ASRDWAGGYT; J gene: TRBJ1-2; V gene: TRBV27
CDR3 protein: AWRESGAEYNSPLH; J gene: TRBJ1-6; V gene: TRBV30
CDR3 protein: ASSSPGGGNIQY; J gene: TRBJ2-4; V gene: TRBV28
CDR3 protein: ASSQDRLAYNEQF; J gene: TRBJ2-1; V gene: TRBV3-1/TRBV3-2
CDR3 protein: AISIQGLAGEGEQF; J gene: TRBJ2-1; V gene: TRBV10-3
CDR3 protein: ASSTVRDRTYNEQF; J gene: TRBJ2-1; V gene: TRBV7-9
CDR3 protein: ASSLTSPAYEQY; J gene: TRBJ2-7; V gene: TRBV27
CDR3 protein: ASSLQGAREQY; J gene: TRBJ2-7; V gene: TRBV18
CDR3 protein: AISESRQDNEKLF; J gene: TRBJ1-4; V gene: TRBV10-3
CDR3 protein: ASSPTGTGAYEQY; J gene: TRBJ2-7; V gene: TRBV18
CDR3 protein: ASSVRGTAGRETQY; J gene: TRBJ2-5; V gene: TRBV3-1/TRBV3-2